The following is a TCR beta chain sequence with its context. Authors of the study amplified TCR beta CDR3 regions from RNA transcripts. Primed by the HTBI set, a first-round RT-PCR was run on the TCR CDR3. Via MiXCR, TCRdb re-called the multiplex PCR reads, giving one row per CDR3 protein. Among approximately 560,000 distinct CDR3 sequences listed, approximately 14% were seen once. The authors deemed Graves' hyperthyroidism stable absent ophthalmopathy progression within 18 months. Germline V gene data show CDR1 as ENHRY and CDR2 as SYGVKD. V dropped 4 bases and J dropped 4; count of bases not matched to a gene: 5. The CDR3 runs to 15 residues. The record originates from a study of T cells in Graves' hyperthyroidism and ophthalmopathy. About the study: Peripheral blood samples were taken at initial diagnosis, prior to any treatment.

What was sequenced was blood. The chain carries TRBV10-3 and TRBJ2-4; 9 nucleotides align to TRBD1. The receptor's source is a woman in her twenties or thirties with Graves' hyperthyroidism. In DNA, the CDR3 is TGTGCCATCAGTGTAGACAGGGGGGGAAAAAACATTCAGTACTTC. Its translation: CAISVDRGGKNIQYF.